Shown below are 27 T cell receptor beta chains from a single sample sequenced in a study of regulatory T cells in long-lasting Graves disease. Arm-PCR with iRepertoire HTBI primers amplified the CDR3 regions for these TCR beta libraries. TCRdb ran MiXCR on the multiplex PCR reads and lists one entry per CDR3 protein. The table shows some 500,000 distinct CDR3 sequences, with about 16% occurring only once. Regarding time point: newly diagnosed GD, antithyroid drugs for less than 3 months. Preparation of the TCR library used RNA extracted from PBMCs. The sample was also linked to a second study, of T cells in Graves' hyperthyroidism and ophthalmopathy.

This specimen was peripheral blood mononuclear cells (PBMCs), taken at new diagnosis, from a patient treated with antithyroid drugs. The receptors were sampled from a woman aged 35-65 years with Graves disease.

This chain uses TRBV20-1 with TRBJ1-5, with no clear D. The length of the CDR3 is 14 residues. Germline V gene sequence: CDR1 DFQATT, CDR2 SNEGSKA (reference sequence). This CDR3 reads CSAGEVYSNQPQHF. CDR3 bases: TGCAGCGCCGGGGAGGTGTATAGCAATCAGCCCCAGCATTTT.

The chain is built from TRBV20-1 and TRBJ1-1, with a possible D match to TRBD1 (5 bases). The CDR3 sequence is 14 residues long. The germline CDR1 and CDR2 sequences are DFQATT and SNEGSKA (reference sequence). V lost 6 bases, J lost 1 base, and 15 bases lay in between. CDR3 nucleotides: TGCAGTGCGTCAATTGTGGGGGGGAACACTGAAGCTTTCTTT. It encodes CSASIVGGNTEAFF.

This clonotype was seen repeatedly, ten times or more. The CDR3 DNA reads as TGTGCCAGCAGCGTCACGGGAACTTACTACGAGCAGTACTTC. Translated: CASSVTGTYYEQYF. The chain couples TRBV7-8 to TRBJ2-7, with D perhaps matching TRBD2 (5 bases). V shed 5 bases and J shed 3 bases, with 14 bases lying between them. The CDR3 spans 14 residues. Germline V gene sequence: CDR1 SGHVS, CDR2 FQNEAQ.

The CDR3 protein is CASSPLSGGAGDEQFF. In DNA, the CDR3 is TGCGCCAGCAGCCCACTTAGCGGGGGGGCAGGGGATGAGCAGTTCTTC. The chain recombines TRBV5-1 with TRBJ2-1; 11 nucleotides align to TRBD2. Germline values: CDR1 SGHRS, CDR2 YFSETQ. The CDR3 contains 16 residues. Trimming removed 4 bases from V and 8 bases from J; junction bases left unmatched: 11.

This clonotype was seen at least ten times. The chain links TRBV5-1 to TRBJ1-1; 7 bases are shared with TRBD1. This CDR3 comprises 14 residues. Trimming removed 4 bases from V and 6 bases from J; junction bases left unmatched: 9. Germline CDR1 reads SGHRS; CDR2 reads YFSETQ. As DNA, the CDR3 is TGCGCCAGCAGCAGGGACAGTGAGAGGGCTGAAGCTTTCTTT. It codes for CASSRDSERAEAFF.

There are many counts of this clonotype. This sequence joins TRBV18 and TRBJ1-4; 7 nucleotides match TRBD1. Germline loops: CDR1 KGHSH, CDR2 LQKENI. The V and J ends lost 6 bases and 7 bases, in that order; junction bases with no gene match: 8. The CDR3 is 14 residues long. The CDR3 DNA follows: TGTGCCAGCTCGCTCCAGGGGGACGGTGAAAAACTGTTTTTT. As protein: CASSLQGDGEKLFF.

This clonotype has a count of ten or more. The J gene is TRBJ1-2, the V gene TRBV4-1; a possible D gene is TRBD1 (5 bases). This CDR3 has 15 residues. Germline V gives CDR1 MGHRA, CDR2 YSYEKL. With 2 bases removed from V and 1 base from J, the gap between germline ends came to 11 bases. CDR3 sequence: CASSQREGVNYGYTF. The CDR3, as DNA: TGCGCCAGCAGCCAAAGGGAAGGGGTTAACTATGGCTACACCTTC.

Only a few counts were recorded for this clonotype. The rearrangement joins TRBV5-1 to TRBJ1-6; 9 positions match TRBD1. V lost 4 bases to trimming and J lost 6 bases; unmatched junction nucleotides: 5. CDR1 and CDR2 from the germline V gene are SGHRS and YFSETQ. The CDR3 extends over 15 amino acids. This CDR3 is CASSILTGGNSPLHF. The DNA for the CDR3 is TGCGCCAGCAGCATCCTGACAGGGGGTAATTCACCCCTCCACTTT. The entire variable domain, with the rest obtained from reference TRBV5-1 and TRBJ1-6, is as follows: KAGVTQTPRYLIKTRGQQVTLSCSPISGHRSVSWYQQTPGQGLQFLFEYFSETQRNKGNFPGRFSGRQFSNSRSEMNVSTLELGDSALYLCASSILTGGNSPLHFGNGTRLTVT.

This clonotype was observed a single time. The conserved final phenylalanine or tryptophan is absent from the CDR3, which likely points to a read error. Here the CDR3 reads CATTGAPSGGRYEQYS. CDR3 sequence (DNA): TGTGCCACCACGGGGGCCCCTAGCGGGGGGCGATACGAGCAGTACTCC. The chain uses TRBV12-3 or TRBV12-4 and TRBJ2-7, with 11 bases that match TRBD2. V dropped 10 bases and J dropped 4; count of bases not matched to a gene: 15. This CDR3 spans 16 amino acids.

In this sample, this clonotype turned up a few times. This chain connects TRBV3-1 to TRBJ2-5; D is unresolved. Germline-derived CDR1 and CDR2 are LGHDT and YNNKEL (reference sequence). This CDR3 is built from 16 residues. V was pared by 4 bases and J by 7 bases, with 22 bases between. Here the CDR3 DNA reads TGTGCCAGCAGCCGTAACACTAAGGCCAGCTTCGGGACCCAGTACTTC. Its translation is CASSRNTKASFGTQYF.

This clonotype was picked up many times. The chain employs TRBV3-1 and TRBJ1-1; D uncertain. The V gene lost 0 bases and the J gene lost 7 bases, with 9 bases spanning the gap. The CDR3 has 13 amino acids. Germline V gives CDR1 LGHDT, CDR2 YNNKEL (reference sequence). CDR3 bases: TGTGCCAGCAGCCAAGAAACACGTTTTGAAGCTTTCTTT. Residues: CASSQETRFEAFF.

The rearrangement links TRBV7-9 to TRBJ1-2; D unclear. The germline V and J ends were trimmed by 1 base and 2 bases, with 5 bases remaining between them. This CDR3 contains 13 residues. From germline, CDR1 is SEHNR and CDR2 FQNEAQ (reference sequence). The CDR3 nucleotides read TGTGCCAGCAGCTTAGACACGAACTATGGCTACACCTTC. Protein: CASSLDTNYGYTF.

The rearrangement joins TRBV27 to TRBJ2-3, with D perhaps given as TRBD1 or TRBD2 (5 bases each). CDR3 length: 16 residues. CDR1 and CDR2 from the germline V gene are MNHEY and SMNVEV (reference sequence). Between the trimmed V and J ends, which lost 7 bases and 0 bases, there was a span of 17 bases. The CDR3 DNA reads as TGTGCCAGCACCGGGCAGGGACCCCCTAGCACAGATACGCAGTATTTT. This translates into CASTGQGPPSTDTQYF.

The V and J genes are TRBV20-1 and TRBJ1-4; 7 positions agree with TRBD1. Germline V lookup: CDR1 DFQATT, CDR2 SNEGSKA (reference sequence). The CDR3 sequence is 15 residues long. Unmatched junction bases numbered 16, after V lost 6 bases and J lost 9 bases. The CDR3 region is CSATGPAAGGKKLFF. In DNA, the CDR3 is TGCAGTGCGACTGGCCCGGCGGCAGGGGGAAAAAAACTGTTTTTT.

This clonotype was recorded at least ten times. The chain is built from TRBV6-5 and TRBJ1-3; unclear D gene. CDR1 and CDR2 (germline): MNHEY, SVGAGI. V shed 4 bases and J shed 3 bases, with 16 bases lying between them. The CDR3 length is 16 residues. The CDR3 loop reads CASSSLLGGLGNTIYF. In nucleotides, the CDR3 is TGTGCCAGCAGTTCCCTCCTCGGAGGGCTTGGAAACACCATATATTTT.

There are many counts of this clonotype. This CDR3 is CASSLETGEETQYF. The CDR3 nucleotides read TGTGCCAGCAGCTTGGAAACAGGGGAAGAGACCCAGTACTTC. The chain combines TRBV12-3 or TRBV12-4 with TRBJ2-5, with 7 bases fitting TRBD1. The junction had 7 bases not matched to a gene; V was cut back by 6 bases and J by 3 bases. CDR3 length equals 14 residues.

The chain is built from TRBV2 and TRBJ2-3; 9 bases line up with TRBD1. The J call is in doubt because the DNA end fits TRBJ2-5 better. The CDR3 consists of 14 residues. CDR1 SNHLY and CDR2 FYNNEI come from the germline V gene. The CDR3 DNA sequence: TGTGCCAGCGGCCGGGACAGGGAATCTGAGACCCAGTACTTC. Translated, it gives CASGRDRESETQYF.

This clonotype was seen only a few times. The V gene is TRBV27, the J gene TRBJ2-3; TRBD2 aligns across 11 bases. This CDR3 is 17 amino acids long. Germline values: CDR1 MNHEY, CDR2 SMNVEV (reference sequence). With 3 bases clipped from V and 2 bases from J, the junction kept 7 bases outside the gene matches. The CDR3 DNA reads TGTGCCAGCAGTTTGGAGACTAGCGGGGTCATCACAGATACGCAGTATTTT. Residues: CASSLETSGVITDTQYF.

This clonotype appeared many times. This chain connects TRBV6-1 to TRBJ1-1; D unresolved. Germline-derived CDR1 and CDR2 are MNHNS and SASEGT. The V gene lost 7 bases and the J gene lost 1 base, with 10 bases spanning the gap. This CDR3 spans 13 amino acids. The CDR3, as DNA: TGTGCCAGCAAAGGGTTCACGAACACTGAAGCTTTCTTT. As protein: CASKGFTNTEAFF.

This chain joins TRBV20-1 and TRBJ2-5; no definite D call. The CDR3 loop spans 15 amino acids. Trimming pared 5 bases from V and 7 bases from J, leaving 23 bases between. Per germline, CDR1 DFQATT and CDR2 SNEGSKA (reference sequence). CDR3 residues: CSAPKPHDAHGTQYF. In nucleotides, the CDR3 is TGCAGTGCTCCAAAACCCCATGACGCCCATGGGACCCAGTACTTC.

This clonotype was detected many times. This chain joins TRBV7-6 and TRBJ2-3; D call uncertain. CDR1 is SGHVS, CDR2 FNYEAQ, per germline. This CDR3 has 13 residues. With 6 bases removed from V and 3 bases from J, the gap between germline ends came to 10 bases. The CDR3 loop reads CASSTGRTDTQYF. CDR3 DNA sequence: TGTGCCAGCAGTACCGGCAGGACAGATACGCAGTATTTT. Based on the CDR3 plus reference TRBV7-6 and TRBJ2-3, the full variable domain is GAGVSQSPRYKVTKRGQDVALRCDPISGHVSLYWYRQALGQGPEFLTYFNYEAQQDKSGLPNDRFSAERPEGSISTLTIQRTEQRDSAMYRCASSTGRTDTQYFGPGTRLTVL.

In this sample, this clonotype turned up a few times. The CDR3 protein is CASSQEEGWGTNYGYTF. The CDR3 bases are TGTGCCAGCAGCCAAGAAGAGGGTTGGGGGACGAACTATGGCTACACCTTC. The V gene is TRBV3-1, the J gene TRBJ1-2; possible D gene TRBD1, 5 bases. From germline, CDR1 is LGHDT and CDR2 YNNKEL (reference sequence). Trimming shortened V by 0 bases and J by 2 bases, and 16 bases separated the two germline ends. This CDR3 region has 17 residues.

The V gene is TRBV7-8, the J gene TRBJ2-3; weak D call: TRBD1 (6 bases). The germline V and J ends were trimmed by 6 bases and 5 bases, with 18 bases remaining between them. CDR3 length equals 15 residues. Germline CDR1 SGHVS, CDR2 FQNEAQ. DNA for the CDR3: TGTGCCAGCAGTGTCGGCAGGGGTCCGCTAGATACGCAGTATTTT. Its translation is CASSVGRGPLDTQYF. The full variable domain, rest sourced from reference TRBV7-8 and TRBJ2-3, is GAGVSQSPRYKVAKRGQDVALRCDPISGHVSLFWYQQALGQGPEFLTYFQNEAQLDKSGLPSDRFFAERPEGSVSTLKIQRTQQEDSAVYLCASSVGRGPLDTQYFGPGTRLTVL.

This clonotype has a count of ten or more. J is TRBJ1-5 and V is TRBV30; a weak D match, TRBD1 (6 bases). V lost 5 bases and J lost 5, with 13 bases in between. Germline-derived CDR1 and CDR2 are GTSNPN and SVGIG (reference sequence). The CDR3 covers 13 residues. The CDR3: CAWSVSGDQPQHF. In nucleotides, the CDR3 is TGTGCCTGGTCAGTGTCAGGGGATCAGCCCCAGCATTTT.

V usage is TRBV20-1 and J usage is TRBJ2-1; TRBD1 or TRBD2 may be the D gene (6 bases each). The length of the CDR3 is 14 residues. Germline CDR1 and CDR2: DFQATT and SNEGSKA (reference sequence). Trimming took off 6 bases at V and 6 bases at J, with 18 bases between the two ends. CDR3 DNA: TGCAGTGCCCCGGAGGGGGGCCCTTTCAATGAGCAGTTCTTC. Amino acids: CSAPEGGPFNEQFF.

This clonotype was seen ten or more times. This rearrangement joins TRBV28 to TRBJ2-5; 9 nucleotides align to TRBD1. This CDR3 is 18 amino acids long. The V segment lost 1 base and the J segment 6 bases; nucleotides outside the gene matches: 15. Looked up from germline, CDR1 is MDHEN and CDR2 is SYDVKM. CDR3 loop: CASSLFGFWGQGLQTQYF. The CDR3 bases are TGTGCCAGCAGTTTATTTGGGTTTTGGGGACAGGGATTACAGACCCAGTACTTC.

The rearrangement links TRBV6-2 or TRBV6-3 to TRBJ2-3, with D perhaps TRBD1 (5 bases). The CDR3 runs to 15 residues. Germline CDR1 MNHEY, CDR2 SVGEGT. V lost 2 bases to trimming and J lost 2 bases, with 11 bases between them. CDR3 in DNA: TGTGCCAGCAGTTACCCTAAGGGGCACACAGATACGCAGTATTTT. Translated, it gives CASSYPKGHTDTQYF.